This entry concerns a single T cell receptor (beta chain). This specimen comes from a study of blood T cell repertoires in COVID-19. Overall study: Samples representing acute and convalescent COVID-19 were sourced from the United States, Italy and Spain. PBMCs, B-cell-depleted T cells, or T cells were the source of the cDNA or gDNA that made up the material.

Original methodology: Counts of nucleated cells, estimated from reference gene primer amplification, were obtained. Libraries were prepared by immunoSEQ multiplex PCR; TCRdb keeps only in-frame clonotypes and omits some of them. D and trimming come from the DNA, and the V and J calls and clone size come from that table. The table includes 150,000 to 200,000 clones, roughly 79% detected once. The sequenced sample was peripheral blood. This clonotype was obtained from a woman of 80 years or more with acute or convalescent COVID-19.

CDR3 nucleotide sequence: TGTGCCAGCAGTCCTTGGGAGCGGAGAGGGAGTAATGAGCAGTTCTTC. Translation gives CASSPWERRGSNEQFF. The chain employs TRBV2 and TRBJ2-1, with D maybe TRBD2 (5 bases). V lost 5 bases, J lost 7 bases, and 21 bases lay in between. The CDR3 totals 16 residues. Germline V lookup: CDR1 SNHLY, CDR2 FYNNEI.